The present T cell receptor (beta chain) was sequenced within a study of CD8 T cells in ankylosing spondylitis. General study findings and limits: Seemingly characteristic of ankylosing spondylitis blood was a TCR beta motif consisting of fewer than 10 highly homologous variants.

Per the germline V gene, CDR1 is SGHVS and CDR2 is FNYEAQ. Trimming cost V 2 bases and J 1 base, with 11 bases left between them. The CDR3 covers 16 residues. About this clonotype itself: Its antigen is as yet unknown.

From the 5' RACE reads, TCRdb called clonotypes with MiXCR, one entry per CDR3 protein. This table holds 150,000 to 200,000 distinct CDR3 sequences, roughly 18% found once. The TCR sequence derives from a male donor aged 10-30 years with ankylosing spondylitis or in good health (not recorded which). V and J are TRBV7-6 and TRBJ2-2, with D perhaps TRBD2 (5 bases). Sequencing used blood, either unsorted or a sorted T cell fraction (not recorded which). The CDR3: CASSLSGLQNTGELFF. The DNA of the CDR3 is TGTGCCAGCAGCTTATCTGGACTCCAGAACACCGGGGAGCTGTTTTTT.